These 2 T cell receptor beta chains were sequenced from one sample in a study of blood T cell repertoires in COVID-19. Repertoires were generated with immunoSEQ multiplex PCR, while TCRdb's copy carries only in-frame clones and drops some. The sample lists under 300,000 clones; 86% were seen once. Sequencing was carried out using peripheral blood. The receptors shown here come from a man between 60 and 75 years old with acute or convalescent COVID-19.

J is TRBJ1-1 and V is TRBV28; 11 bases align to TRBD1. Trimming at V came to 10 bases and at J to 1 base, leaving 5 bases not matched to a gene. The CDR3 has 14 residues. Germline V gives CDR1 MDHEN, CDR2 SYDVKM. The CDR3 sequence is CATQGTGGNTEAFF. The CDR3 DNA follows: TGTGCCACCCAGGGGACAGGGGGGAACACTGAAGCTTTCTTT. Full variable domain (remainder filled in from reference TRBV28 and TRBJ1-1): DVKVTQSSRYLVKRTGEKVFLECVQDMDHENMFWYRQDPGLGLRLIYFSYDVKMKEKGDIPEGYSVSREKKERFSLILESASTNQTSMYLCATQGTGGNTEAFFGQGTRLTVV.

This clone was counted between two and nine times. The J gene is TRBJ1-5, the V gene TRBV19, with D possibly matching TRBD1 (6 bases). The germline V gene has CDR1 LNHDA and CDR2 SQIVND (reference sequence). This CDR3 is 20 amino acids long. Trimming took off 5 bases at V and 0 bases at J, with 26 bases between the two ends. CDR3 sequence: CASSLSRTGFPGSSNQPQHF. The CDR3 DNA is TGTGCCAGTAGTCTATCACGAACAGGGTTCCCAGGTTCTAGCAATCAGCCCCAGCATTTT.